Below, 32 T cell receptor beta chains from the same sample are listed, as sequenced in a study of T cells in Graves' hyperthyroidism and ophthalmopathy. RNA transcripts gave rise to amplified TCR beta CDR3 regions. First-round RT-PCR targeting the TCR CDR3 was performed with the HTBI primer set. TCRdb fed the multiplex PCR reads into MiXCR, producing one record per CDR3 protein. The sample carries fewer than 350,000 distinct CDR3 sequences, approximately 12% recorded once. Sequenced input: blood. Source of these receptors: a woman aged 25 to 39 with Graves' hyperthyroidism that later progressed to Graves' ophthalmopathy.

As DNA, the CDR3 is TGTGCCACCAGTGATCCACAGGGCCCCCAGCAGTTCTTC. Residues: CATSDPQGPQQFF. The chain is built from TRBV24-1 and TRBJ2-1; D is possibly TRBD1 (6 bases). The CDR3 length is 13 residues. Trimming pared 3 bases from V and 11 bases from J, leaving 13 bases between. Germline lookup yields CDR1 KGHDR and CDR2 SFDVKD.

This clonotype has ten or more counts. V and J are TRBV9 and TRBJ1-2; 7 bases agree with TRBD1. J lost 0 bases, V lost 3 bases, and 8 bases had no gene match. The germline V gene has CDR1 SGDLS and CDR2 YYNGEE. The length of the CDR3 is 16 residues. CDR3 amino acids: CASSAPRDRSNYGYTF. In DNA, the CDR3 is TGTGCCAGCAGCGCCCCCAGGGACAGATCTAACTATGGCTACACCTTC.

The table lists this clonotype with many counts. This chain joins TRBV20-1 and TRBJ1-6; tentative D call: TRBD1 (5 bases). This CDR3 contains 15 residues. Trimming shortened V by 1 base and J by 8 bases, and 15 bases separated the two germline ends. Germline values: CDR1 DFQATT, CDR2 SNEGSKA (reference sequence). The CDR3 here is CSARGTTEDHSPLHF. The CDR3 region has the DNA TGCAGTGCTAGAGGGACGACAGAAGACCATTCACCCCTCCACTTT.

This clonotype was seen ten or more times. The chain recombines TRBV6-1 with TRBJ1-5, with TRBD1 matching 7 bases. Looked up from germline, CDR1 is MNHNS and CDR2 is SASEGT. The CDR3 sequence is 16 residues long. With 0 bases clipped from V and 1 base from J, the junction kept 3 bases outside the gene matches. CDR3 nucleotide sequence: TGTGCCAGCAGTGAAGCAGGGGGCCGGAGCAATCAGCCCCAGCATTTT. Its translation: CASSEAGGRSNQPQHF.

This clonotype was counted at least ten times. The chain has TRBV7-2 and TRBJ1-2; perhaps TRBD1 as D (5 bases). The CDR3 totals 15 residues. CDR1 SGHTA and CDR2 FQGNSA come from the germline V gene. Trimming took off 4 bases at V and 7 bases at J, with 19 bases between the two ends. The CDR3 reads CASSSLGPKKGGYTF. The CDR3 DNA reads as TGTGCCAGCAGCTCCTTGGGACCAAAGAAAGGTGGCTACACCTTC.

There are many counts of this clonotype. The chain is built from TRBV5-6 and TRBJ2-7; D is ambiguous. V lost 0 bases and J lost 9, with 25 bases in between. The CDR3 extends over 17 amino acids. In germline, CDR1 is SGHDT, CDR2 YYEEEE. The CDR3 spells CASSLGSGEELRLRQYF. DNA of the CDR3: TGTGCCAGCAGCTTGGGAAGTGGCGAGGAACTACGTCTTCGGCAGTACTTC. The full variable domain, completed using reference TRBV5-6 and TRBJ2-7, is DAGVTQSPTHLIKTRGQQVTLRCSPKSGHDTVSWYQQALGQGPQFIFQYYEEEERQRGNFPDRFSGHQFPNYSSELNVNALLLGDSALYLCASSLGSGEELRLRQYFGPGTRLTVT.

This clonotype was observed a few times. The rearrangement uses TRBV9 and TRBJ2-2, with TRBD2 identical over 10 bases. The CDR3 sequence is 19 residues long. V shed 4 bases, J shed 0 bases, and the junction held 12 bases outside the gene matches. Looked up from germline, CDR1 is SGDLS and CDR2 is YYNGEE. CDR3 loop: CASSTSTSGSTANTGELFF. CDR3 DNA sequence: TGTGCCAGCAGCACATCGACTAGCGGGTCGACGGCGAACACCGGGGAGCTGTTTTTT.

This clonotype was found many times. This chain uses TRBV12-5 with TRBJ2-2; D is uncertain. The CDR3 loop spans 14 amino acids. The V end lost 7 bases, the J end lost 1 base, and 10 bases lay between the germline ends. Germline-derived CDR1 and CDR2 are LGHNT and FRNRAP. The CDR3 spells CASANIGNTGELFF. DNA of the CDR3: TGTGCTAGTGCCAATATTGGGAACACCGGGGAGCTGTTTTTT.

In this sample, this clonotype turned up many times. The V and J genes are TRBV11-2 and TRBJ1-2, with TRBD1 matching 12 bases. With V trimmed by 4 bases and J by 4 bases, 22 bases remained unmatched. This CDR3 is 21 amino acids long. CDR1 and CDR2 from the germline V gene are SGHAT and FQNNGV. CDR3 region: CASSSLRAKGTGGASAYGYTF. Here the CDR3 DNA reads TGTGCCAGCAGCTCCTTAAGGGCAAAGGGGACAGGGGGCGCGTCGGCCTATGGCTACACCTTC. The whole variable domain, remainder taken from reference TRBV11-2 and TRBJ1-2, is EAGVAQSPRYKIIEKRQSVAFWCNPISGHATLYWYQQILGQGPKLLIQFQNNGVVDDSQLPKDRFSAERLKGVDSTLKIQPAKLEDSAVYLCASSSLRAKGTGGASAYGYTFGSGTRLTVV.

This sequence joins TRBV4-1 and TRBJ2-7; 9 nucleotides line up with TRBD2. V was pared by 4 bases and J by 6 bases, with 7 bases of the junction left unmatched. This CDR3 has 14 amino acids. Germline V gene lookup returns CDR1 MGHRA and CDR2 YSYEKL. For the CDR3, the DNA is TGCGCCAGCAGCCTAAGTACACTAGCGGGCGAGCAGTACTTC. This sequence encodes CASSLSTLAGEQYF.

This clonotype was seen a handful of times. This clone may be a read error of a much larger clone one base away. The CDR3 DNA is TGCGCCAGCAGCCCTAGACTGGAAACGGATACGCAGTATTTT. Amino acids: CASSPRLETDTQYF. This chain connects TRBV6-1 to TRBJ2-3; D remains ambiguous. The CDR3 sequence is 14 residues long. CDR1 is MNHNS and CDR2 is SASEGT in the germline V gene.

This clonotype was recorded at least ten times. The rearrangement links TRBV6-2 or TRBV6-3 to TRBJ2-2; D is perhaps TRBD2 (5 bases). Between the trimmed V and J ends, which lost 6 bases and 5 bases, there was a span of 7 bases. This CDR3 contains 12 residues. Germline V gene data show CDR1 as MNHEY and CDR2 as SVGEGT. CDR3 in DNA: TGTGCCAGCAGCAGACTAACCGGGGAGCTGTTTTTT. Translating gives CASSRLTGELFF.

This clonotype was picked up many times. The rearrangement uses TRBV13 and TRBJ2-7, with TRBD2 identical over 7 bases. The CDR3 is made up of 15 amino acids. The germline V gene encodes CDR1 PRHDT and CDR2 FYEKMQ (reference sequence). The trim removed 5 bases at V and 5 bases at J, leaving 12 bases unmatched. The CDR3 region is CASSQSTRESHEQYF. The CDR3 nucleotides read TGTGCCAGCAGCCAGTCCACGCGGGAGAGCCACGAGCAGTACTTC.

J is TRBJ2-7 and V is TRBV30, with D perhaps TRBD1 (7 bases). This CDR3 has 12 residues. Germline V gives CDR1 GTSNPN, CDR2 SVGIG (reference sequence). Trimming pared 5 bases from V and 7 bases from J, leaving 15 bases between. Here the CDR3 reads CAWGMTGREQYF. The CDR3 DNA reads as TGTGCCTGGGGCATGACAGGGAGGGAGCAGTACTTC.

This clonotype was observed at least ten times. The chain couples TRBV4-3 to TRBJ1-4; 10 bases map to TRBD1. Losses at the gene ends were 4 bases for V and 10 bases for J; bases not matched to a gene: 3. CDR1 is LGHNA, CDR2 YSLEER, per germline. The CDR3 spans 13 residues. CDR3 in DNA: TGCGCCAGCAGCCCTGGACAGGGGGGAAAACTGTTTTTT. Its translation: CASSPGQGGKLFF.

This clonotype came up many times. V and J are TRBV9 and TRBJ1-2; TRBD1 matches 11 bases. CDR3 length equals 17 residues. Germline assignment: CDR1 SGDLS and CDR2 YYNGEE. Unmatched junction bases numbered 8, after V lost 4 bases and J lost 0 bases. The CDR3, as DNA: TGTGCCAGCAGCTATGGGACAGGGGGGATGGCTAACTATGGCTACACCTTC. Its translation: CASSYGTGGMANYGYTF. Combining the CDR3 with reference TRBV9 and TRBJ1-2 gives the whole variable domain DSGVTQTPKHLITATGQRVTLRCSPRSGDLSVYWYQQSLDQGLQFLIQYYNGEERAKGNILERFSAQQFPDLHSELNLSSLELGDSALYFCASSYGTGGMANYGYTFGSGTRLTVV.

This clonotype was counted at least ten times. The V call is TRBV12-3 or TRBV12-4, the J call TRBJ1-3; the D is unclear. V was trimmed by 6 bases and J by 0 bases, leaving 3 bases between them. The CDR3 is 12 residues long. The CDR3 spells CASRHSGNTIYF. The CDR3, as DNA: TGTGCCAGCAGGCACTCTGGAAACACCATATATTTT.

Notes on this clonotype: This may be a read error: a much more frequent sequence differs by one nucleotide. CDR3 DNA sequence: TGTGCCAGCAGTTACGTTGGAGGGGGAGCCCTGGGGGTTGAGCAGTACTTC. It specifies CASSYVGGGALGVEQYF. The chain uses TRBV6-2 or TRBV6-3 and TRBJ2-7; either TRBD1 or TRBD2 may fit D (6 bases each). Trimming cost V 2 bases and J 7 bases, with 24 bases left between them. Germline CDR1 and CDR2: MNHEY and SVGEGT. There are 17 residues in the CDR3.

The chain employs TRBV4-1 and TRBJ2-1; D unresolved. The CDR3 runs 14 residues. The V and J ends lost 4 bases and 10 bases respectively, with 17 bases between them. Germline CDR1 reads MGHRA; CDR2 reads YSYEKL. The CDR3 reads CASSRNQGIPEQFF. As DNA, the CDR3 is TGCGCCAGCAGCCGGAACCAAGGTATTCCGGAGCAGTTCTTC.

This clonotype was picked up a small number of times. V gene TRBV6-5 combines with J gene TRBJ1-2; D may be TRBD1 (6 bases). Germline loops: CDR1 MNHEY, CDR2 SVGAGI. Trimming removed 3 bases at V and 3 bases at J, with 14 bases between. The length of the CDR3 is 15 residues. Here the CDR3 DNA reads TGTGCCAGCAGTTATAAGGCAGGGGTAGACTATGGCTACACCTTC. The encoded protein is CASSYKAGVDYGYTF.

There are many counts of this clonotype. The rearrangement uses TRBV2 and TRBJ2-3; the match to TRBD1 covers 9 bases. Per germline, CDR1 SNHLY and CDR2 FYNNEI. V was clipped by 8 bases and J by 5 bases; unmatched bases: 5. The CDR3 is 13 residues long. For the CDR3, the DNA is TGTGCCAGCGGCGGACAGGGGCAAGATACGCAGTATTTT. Its translation is CASGGQGQDTQYF.

This chain links TRBV7-9 with TRBJ1-1, with a possible D match to TRBD1 (6 bases). V was trimmed by 5 bases and J by 3 bases, leaving 22 bases between them. This CDR3 is built from 17 residues. Germline loops: CDR1 SEHNR, CDR2 FQNEAQ (reference sequence). The CDR3 here is CASSRPLRGGMDTEAFF. As DNA, the CDR3 is TGTGCCAGCAGCCGGCCGCTTCGAGGGGGGATGGACACTGAAGCTTTCTTT. The variable domain in full, completed from reference TRBV7-9 and TRBJ1-1, reads DTGVSQNPRHKITKRGQNVTFRCDPISEHNRLYWYRQTLGQGPEFLTYFQNEAQLEKSRLLSDRFSAERPKGSFSTLEIQRTEQGDSAMYLCASSRPLRGGMDTEAFFGQGTRLTVV.

This clonotype was detected only a few times. The rearrangement uses TRBV10-2 and TRBJ2-7, with D perhaps matching TRBD1 (5 bases). The CDR3 has 15 amino acids. The V end lost 6 bases, the J end lost 6 bases, and 21 bases lay between the germline ends. CDR1 is WSHSY, CDR2 SAAADI, per germline. The CDR3 loop reads CASRDLQSTQGEQYF. The CDR3 nucleotides read TGCGCCAGCAGGGATTTACAGTCGACCCAGGGCGAGCAGTACTTC.

Turning to this clonotype: A much larger clone differs by one base, so this may be a read error. The rearrangement joins TRBV6-1 to TRBJ2-7; TRBD1 or TRBD2 may be the D gene (5 bases each). Trimming stripped 6 bases from V and 2 bases from J, with 17 bases between. Germline assignment: CDR1 MNHNS and CDR2 SASEGT. There are 15 residues in the CDR3. Written as DNA, the CDR3 is TGTGCCAGCAGCCCTGTTGGGACCGAACCCTACGAGCAGTACTTC. Its protein product is CASSPVGTEPYEQYF.

This clonotype has a count of ten or more. This chain connects TRBV6-1 to TRBJ1-5; 8 bases fit TRBD1. The V gene's germline CDR1 is MNHNS and CDR2 SASEGT. The CDR3 loop spans 16 amino acids. The V segment lost 4 bases and the J segment 5 bases; nucleotides outside the gene matches: 10. In DNA, the CDR3 is TGTGCCAGCAGTGGCACAGGGGGTAAACTAGATCAGCCCCAGCATTTT. Encoded protein: CASSGTGGKLDQPQHF.

J is TRBJ2-1 and V is TRBV7-3; D possibly matches TRBD1 or TRBD2 (5 bases each). The CDR3 totals 16 residues. Trimming stripped 4 bases from V and 0 bases from J, with 13 bases between. The germline gives CDR1 SGHTA, CDR2 FQGTGA. This chain's CDR3 is CASSSTPGTSYNEQFF. The DNA of the CDR3 is TGTGCCAGCAGCTCGACACCCGGGACCTCCTACAATGAGCAGTTCTTC.

On this clonotype: A much larger clonotype is one base distant, so this may be a read error. This chain joins TRBV7-2 and TRBJ2-7, with no clear D. CDR1 is SGHTA, CDR2 FQGNSA, per germline. This CDR3 region has 13 residues. CDR3 bases: TGTGGCAGCAGCCCACCACTGGTCTACGAGCAGTACTTC. Protein sequence: CGSSPPLVYEQYF.

The table lists this clonotype with many counts. V is TRBV28 and J is TRBJ2-2; no clear D gene. The CDR3 consists of 13 residues. The V end was cut by 3 bases, the J end by 4 bases, with 6 bases between. Looked up from germline, CDR1 is MDHEN and CDR2 is SYDVKM. The CDR3 region has the DNA TGTGCCAGCAGTTTTCGAAGCACCGGGGAGCTGTTTTTT. The encoded protein is CASSFRSTGELFF.

The sample holds many counts of this clonotype. The rearrangement uses TRBV7-8 and TRBJ2-1, with 9 bases matching TRBD1. The CDR3 runs 14 residues. Trimming cost V 5 bases and J 13 bases; bases outside gene matches: 12. Per the germline V gene, CDR1 is SGHVS and CDR2 is FQNEAQ. CDR3 in DNA: TGTGCCAGCAGCCTAACAAGACAGGGGGGAAGTCAGTTCTTC. This gives the protein CASSLTRQGGSQFF.

This clonotype was seen many times. The chain uses TRBV6-2 or TRBV6-3 and TRBJ2-1; 13 bases map to TRBD2. From germline, CDR1 is MNHEY and CDR2 SVGEGT. There are 19 residues in the CDR3. V gave up 0 bases and J gave up 5 bases; unmatched junction bases: 10. The CDR3 bases are TGTGCCAGCAGTTACTCGACACTAGCGGGAGGGGGGAGGAACAATGAGCAGTTCTTC. Protein sequence: CASSYSTLAGGGRNNEQFF.

The sample holds many counts of this clonotype. V usage is TRBV7-2 and J usage is TRBJ2-3; either TRBD1 or TRBD2 may supply D (5 bases each). Germline V gene data show CDR1 as SGHTA and CDR2 as FQGNSA. The CDR3 runs to 16 residues. V was cut by 0 bases and J by 8 bases, with 18 bases left in between. CDR3: CASSLAGTPTLGTQYF. CDR3 in DNA: TGTGCCAGCAGCTTAGCCGGGACGCCCACCTTAGGTACGCAGTATTTT.

This clonotype was counted ten times or more. The V call is TRBV2, the J call TRBJ2-7; D may correspond to TRBD1 or TRBD2 (5 bases each). Germline V CDR1 and CDR2: SNHLY, FYNNEI. V lost 6 bases and J lost 6, with 12 bases in between. This CDR3 is 12 amino acids long. The CDR3 is CASSPPGLEQYF. Here the CDR3 DNA reads TGTGCCAGCAGCCCCCCGGGGCTCGAGCAGTACTTC.